Below are 14 T cell receptor beta chains sequenced from a single sample in a study of cytomegalovirus exposure and HLA in healthy donors. Primers included in the PCR were 60 Vbeta and 13 Jbeta primers. This table comes from immunoSEQ multiplex PCR, and its TCRdb copy is limited to in-frame clones, with some not included. Its listing shows about 43,000 clones. The material sequenced was PBMCs. Every receptor here comes from a woman aged 25 to 39 in good health and CMV-seronegative.

The V call is TRBV18, the J call TRBJ2-7; 16 bases are shared with TRBD2. CDR1 and CDR2 (germline): KGHSH, LQKENI. V dropped 2 bases and J dropped 2; count of bases not matched to a gene: 6. The CDR3 sequence is 18 residues long. CDR3 nucleotide sequence: TGTGCCAGCTCACCAACCGGGACTAGCGGGAGGGCCCCCTACGAGCAGTACTTC. The encoded protein is CASSPTGTSGRAPYEQYF.

V and J are TRBV4-1 and TRBJ2-7, with 10 bases identical to TRBD2. Germline V CDR1 and CDR2: MGHRA, YSYEKL. The CDR3 length is 15 residues. V shed 5 bases and J 6 bases; nucleotides not matched to a gene: 10. Here the CDR3 reads CASSEGLAAASEQYF. The CDR3 DNA follows: TGCGCCAGCAGCGAAGGACTAGCGGCGGCAAGCGAGCAGTACTTC.

The chain has TRBV29-1 and TRBJ2-1; TRBD2 matches at 7 bases. J lost 0 bases, V lost 3 bases, and 2 bases had no gene match. Germline CDR1 SQVTM, CDR2 ANQGSEA. This CDR3 has 14 amino acids. This CDR3 reads CSVDSGSSYNEQFF. CDR3 sequence (DNA): TGCAGCGTTGATAGCGGGTCCTCCTACAATGAGCAGTTCTTC.

The V and J genes are TRBV10-3 and TRBJ1-5; 7 positions agree with TRBD1. CDR3 size: 17 residues. Germline CDR1 is ENHRY and CDR2 is SYGVKD. The junction had 10 bases not matched to a gene; V was cut back by 3 bases and J by 2 bases. CDR3 region: CAISDLRRGLGNQPQHF. The CDR3 region has the DNA TGTGCCATCAGTGACCTCCGGAGGGGGCTCGGCAATCAGCCCCAGCATTTT.

Concerning this clone itself: One end of the junction is discordant with germline, which a read error may explain. The rearrangement joins TRBV6-5 to TRBJ1-5; D is unclear. The germline CDR1 and CDR2 sequences are MNHEY and SVGAGI. The CDR3 sequence is 13 residues long. CDR3 coding DNA: TGCCTTATGCGGGCGGCGGGCAATCAGCCCCAGCATTTT. It translates to CLMRAAGNQPQHF.

The chain joins TRBV10-1 to TRBJ2-5; TRBD1 might be the D (6 bases). The DNA matches TRBJ2-7 better at its end, which makes the J call doubtful. CDR1 and CDR2 (germline): WNHNN, SYGVQD (reference sequence). This CDR3 contains 14 residues. CDR3 protein: CASSESARGYEQYF. CDR3 DNA: TGCGCCAGCAGTGAGTCGGCCAGGGGCTACGAGCAGTACTTC.

The chain links TRBV18 to TRBJ1-2; no definite D call. V dropped 0 bases and J dropped 6 bases, with 8 bases sitting between them. Looked up from germline, CDR1 is KGHSH and CDR2 is LQKENI. The CDR3 totals 13 residues. The CDR3: CASSPPSRDGYTF. The CDR3 DNA reads TGTGCCAGCTCACCACCTTCCCGGGATGGCTACACCTTC.

This chain links TRBV6-5 with TRBJ2-7; 8 nucleotides line up with TRBD2. The germline V gene has CDR1 MNHEY and CDR2 SVGAGI. The CDR3 runs 14 residues. Unmatched junction bases numbered 4, after V lost 4 bases and J lost 2 bases. In DNA, the CDR3 is TGTGCCAGCAGTTTAGCGGGGAGCGCCTACGAGCAGTACTTC. It encodes CASSLAGSAYEQYF.

V is TRBV2 and J is TRBJ2-6; D uncertain. V lost 11 bases to trimming and J lost 0 bases, with 8 bases between them. The CDR3 runs to 13 residues. Germline V gives CDR1 SNHLY, CDR2 FYNNEI. This CDR3 reads CACLFSGANVLTF. For the CDR3, the DNA is TGTGCCTGTCTCTTCTCTGGGGCCAACGTCCTGACTTTC.

The chain combines TRBV9 with TRBJ2-3, with D perhaps matching TRBD2 (6 bases). The CDR3 consists of 14 residues. The germline gives CDR1 SGDLS, CDR2 YYNGEE. V shed 4 bases and J shed 5 bases, with 14 bases lying between them. CDR3 in amino acids: CASSFRLELDTQYF. CDR3 coding DNA: TGTGCCAGCAGCTTCCGACTAGAACTAGATACGCAGTATTTT.

The rearrangement joins TRBV7-9 to TRBJ1-1; 8 nucleotides align to TRBD1. CDR3 length: 13 amino acids. V lost 2 bases to trimming and J lost 4 bases; unmatched junction nucleotides: 0. Germline CDR1 reads SEHNR; CDR2 reads FQNEAQ (reference sequence). CDR3 coding DNA: TGTGCCAGCAGCTTACAGGGGGCCACTGAAGCTTTCTTT. This codes for CASSLQGATEAFF. Complete variable domain (other parts from reference TRBV7-9 and TRBJ1-1): DTGVSQNPRHKITKRGQNVTFRCDPISEHNRLYWYRQTLGQGPEFLTYFQNEAQLEKSRLLSDRFSAERPKGSFSTLEIQRTEQGDSAMYLCASSLQGATEAFFGQGTRLTVV.

The rearrangement links TRBV30 to TRBJ2-5, with 8 bases that match TRBD1. CDR1 GTSNPN and CDR2 SVGIG come from the germline V gene (reference sequence). V lost 4 bases and J lost 2; bases outside the gene matches: 12. This CDR3 is 16 amino acids long. In DNA form, the CDR3 reads TGTGCCTGGATTCCGACCAGGGGGCTACGGCAAGAGACCCAGTACTTC. Its protein product is CAWIPTRGLRQETQYF.

In the case of this clone: It is unclear where the CDR3 begins or ends on the DNA, so no DNA is shown, and the CDR3 is as TCRdb lists it. This rearrangement joins TRBV10-3 to TRBJ2-5; the tabulated D call, TRBD2, remains unverified against the DNA. Germline V gives CDR1 ENHRY, CDR2 SYGVKD. The CDR3 is 16 residues long, counting both termini. The CDR3 sequence is CAISESGLIHFGTQYF.

The chain is built from TRBV30 and TRBJ2-3; D is possibly TRBD1 (6 bases). Germline CDR1 GTSNPN, CDR2 SVGIG (reference sequence). The CDR3 runs to 15 residues. With 5 bases removed from V and 6 bases from J, the gap between germline ends came to 21 bases. The CDR3: CAWRKPNNRADTQYF. The CDR3 bases are TGTGCCTGGCGAAAACCTAATAACAGGGCCGATACGCAGTATTTT.